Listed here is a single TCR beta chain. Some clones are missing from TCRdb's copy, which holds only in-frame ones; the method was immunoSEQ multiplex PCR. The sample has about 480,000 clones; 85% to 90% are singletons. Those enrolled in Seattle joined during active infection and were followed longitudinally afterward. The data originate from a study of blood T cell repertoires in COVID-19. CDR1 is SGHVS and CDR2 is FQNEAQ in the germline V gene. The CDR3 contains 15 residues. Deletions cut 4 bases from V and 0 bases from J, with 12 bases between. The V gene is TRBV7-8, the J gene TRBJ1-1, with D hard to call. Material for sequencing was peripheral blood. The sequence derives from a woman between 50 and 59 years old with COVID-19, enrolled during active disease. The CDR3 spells CASSSLQIMNTEAFF. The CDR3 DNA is TGTGCCAGCAGCTCATTACAGATAATGAACACTGAAGCTTTCTTT.